This TCR beta chain appears in the sequencing data of a study of T cell responses to AZD1222 COVID-19 vaccine. Assay used: immunoSEQ multiplex PCR; TCRdb lists only in-frame clones, some missing. The sample comprises about 120,000 clones, roughly 91% of which are singletons, and around 1% rests with the top ten. The sequencing here drew on peripheral blood, taken 28 days after the second AZD1222 dose. The clonotype originates from an adult who received the AZD1222 COVID-19 vaccine.

The CDR3 protein is CAITRSGGEQYF. DNA of the CDR3: TGTGCCATCACCCGGAGCGGGGGGGAGCAGTACTTC. The J gene is TRBJ2-7, the V gene TRBV10-3; 9 nucleotides line up with TRBD2. V shed 7 bases, J shed 7 bases, and the junction held 5 bases outside the gene matches. The CDR3 totals 12 residues. Per the germline V gene, CDR1 is ENHRY and CDR2 is SYGVKD.